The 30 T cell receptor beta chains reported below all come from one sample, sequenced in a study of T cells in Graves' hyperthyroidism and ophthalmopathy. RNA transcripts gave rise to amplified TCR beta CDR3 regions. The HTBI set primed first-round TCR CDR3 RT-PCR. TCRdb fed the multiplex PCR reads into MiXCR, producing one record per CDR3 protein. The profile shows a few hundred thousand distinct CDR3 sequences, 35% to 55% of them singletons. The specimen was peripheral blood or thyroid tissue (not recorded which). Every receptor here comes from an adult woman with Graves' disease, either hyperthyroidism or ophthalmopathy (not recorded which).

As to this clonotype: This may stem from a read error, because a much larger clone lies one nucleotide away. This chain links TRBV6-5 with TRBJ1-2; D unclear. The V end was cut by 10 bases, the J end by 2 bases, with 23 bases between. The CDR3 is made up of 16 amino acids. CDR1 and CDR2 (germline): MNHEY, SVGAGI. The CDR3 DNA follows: TGTGCCACCTTGGCGGTGGGGTTGGGGAGAAACTATGGCTACACCTTC. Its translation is CATLAVGLGRNYGYTF.

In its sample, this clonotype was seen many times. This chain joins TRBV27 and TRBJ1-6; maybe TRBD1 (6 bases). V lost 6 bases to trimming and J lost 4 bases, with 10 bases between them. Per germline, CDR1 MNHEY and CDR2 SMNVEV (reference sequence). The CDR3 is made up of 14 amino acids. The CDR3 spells CASRFGQYNSPLHF. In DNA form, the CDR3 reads TGTGCCAGCAGGTTCGGACAGTATAATTCACCCCTCCACTTT.

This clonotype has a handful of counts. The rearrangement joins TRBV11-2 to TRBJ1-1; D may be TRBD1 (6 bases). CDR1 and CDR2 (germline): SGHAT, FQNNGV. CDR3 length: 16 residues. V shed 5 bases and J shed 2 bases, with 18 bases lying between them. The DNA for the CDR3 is TGTGCCAGCAGCGAAGGACAGCTGGGGGTAAACACTGAAGCTTTCTTT. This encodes CASSEGQLGVNTEAFF.

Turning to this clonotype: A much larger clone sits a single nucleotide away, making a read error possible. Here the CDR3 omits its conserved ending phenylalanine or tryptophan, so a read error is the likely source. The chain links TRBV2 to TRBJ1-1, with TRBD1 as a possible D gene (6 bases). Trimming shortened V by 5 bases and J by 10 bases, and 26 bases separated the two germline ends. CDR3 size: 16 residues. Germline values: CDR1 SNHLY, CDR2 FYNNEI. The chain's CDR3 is CASSYSGASNQRGAFL. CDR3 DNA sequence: TGTGCCAGCAGTTACTCGGGGGCCAGTAACCAAAGGGGAGCTTTCCTT.

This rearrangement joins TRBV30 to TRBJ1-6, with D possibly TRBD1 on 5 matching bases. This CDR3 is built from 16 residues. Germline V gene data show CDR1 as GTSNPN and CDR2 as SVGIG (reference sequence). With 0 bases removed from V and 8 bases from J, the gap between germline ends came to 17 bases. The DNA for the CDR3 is TGTGCCTGGAGTGTATCGGGCGGGGCGAAGGATTCACCCCTCCACTTT. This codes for CAWSVSGGAKDSPLHF.

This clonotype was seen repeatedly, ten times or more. CDR3 residues: CASSIRVQETQYF. The CDR3 bases are TGTGCCAGCAGCATAAGGGTCCAAGAGACCCAGTACTTC. The chain has TRBV7-2 and TRBJ2-5; the D is unclear. This CDR3 region has 13 residues. V lost 5 bases and J 1 base, leaving 8 bases between the germline ends. Germline-derived CDR1 and CDR2 are SGHTA and FQGNSA.

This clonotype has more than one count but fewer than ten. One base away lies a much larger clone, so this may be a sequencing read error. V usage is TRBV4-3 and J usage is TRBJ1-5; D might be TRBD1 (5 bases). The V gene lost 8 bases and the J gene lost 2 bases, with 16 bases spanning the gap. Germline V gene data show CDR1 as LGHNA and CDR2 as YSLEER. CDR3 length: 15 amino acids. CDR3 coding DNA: TGCGCCAGCGGCGATCGGCAGGGCGGCAATCAGCCCCAGCATTTT. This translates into CASGDRQGGNQPQHF.

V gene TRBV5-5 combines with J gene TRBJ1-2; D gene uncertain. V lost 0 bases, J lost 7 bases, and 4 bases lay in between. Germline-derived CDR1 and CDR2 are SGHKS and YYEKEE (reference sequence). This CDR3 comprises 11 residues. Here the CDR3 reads CASSLDSGYTF. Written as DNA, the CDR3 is TGTGCCAGCAGCTTGGATAGTGGCTACACCTTC.

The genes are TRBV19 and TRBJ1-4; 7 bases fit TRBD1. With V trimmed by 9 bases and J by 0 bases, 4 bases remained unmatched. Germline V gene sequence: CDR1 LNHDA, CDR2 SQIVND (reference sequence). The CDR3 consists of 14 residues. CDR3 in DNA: TGTGCCAGCGGACAGGACCCAACTAATGAAAAACTGTTTTTT. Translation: CASGQDPTNEKLFF.

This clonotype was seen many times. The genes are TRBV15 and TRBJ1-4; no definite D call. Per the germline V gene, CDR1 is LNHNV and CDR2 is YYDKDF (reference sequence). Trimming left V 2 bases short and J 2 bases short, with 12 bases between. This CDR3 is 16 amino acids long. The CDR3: CATSRSPAGTNEKLFF. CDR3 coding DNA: TGTGCCACCAGCAGATCTCCGGCGGGGACTAATGAAAAACTGTTTTTT.

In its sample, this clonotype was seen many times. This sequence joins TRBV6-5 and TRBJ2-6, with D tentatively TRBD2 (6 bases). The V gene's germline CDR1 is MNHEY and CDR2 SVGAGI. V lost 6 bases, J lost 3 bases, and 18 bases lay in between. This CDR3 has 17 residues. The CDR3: CASRPWGGLGGANVLTF. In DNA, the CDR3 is TGTGCCAGCAGGCCCTGGGGAGGCCTGGGTGGGGCCAACGTCCTGACTTTC.

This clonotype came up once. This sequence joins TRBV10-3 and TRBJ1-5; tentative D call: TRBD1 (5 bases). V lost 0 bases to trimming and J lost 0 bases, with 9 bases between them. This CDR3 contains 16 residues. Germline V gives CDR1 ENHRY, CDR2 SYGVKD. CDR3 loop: CAISESGQSSNQPQHF. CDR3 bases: TGTGCCATCAGTGAGTCGGGGCAGAGTAGCAATCAGCCCCAGCATTTT.

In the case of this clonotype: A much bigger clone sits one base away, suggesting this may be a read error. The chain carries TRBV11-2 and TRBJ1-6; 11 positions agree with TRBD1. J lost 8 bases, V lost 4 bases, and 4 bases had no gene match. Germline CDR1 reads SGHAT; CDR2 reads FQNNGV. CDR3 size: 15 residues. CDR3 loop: CASSYGTGGDSPLHF. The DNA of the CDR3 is TGTGCCAGCAGCTACGGGACAGGGGGTGATTCACCCCTCCACTTT.

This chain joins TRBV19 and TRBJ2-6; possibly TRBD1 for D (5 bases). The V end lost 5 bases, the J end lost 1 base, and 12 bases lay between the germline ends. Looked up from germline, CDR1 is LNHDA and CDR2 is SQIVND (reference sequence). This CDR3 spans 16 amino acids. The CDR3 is CASSSQQGSGANVLTF. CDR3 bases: TGTGCCAGTAGTTCGCAGCAGGGTTCTGGGGCCAACGTCCTGACTTTC.

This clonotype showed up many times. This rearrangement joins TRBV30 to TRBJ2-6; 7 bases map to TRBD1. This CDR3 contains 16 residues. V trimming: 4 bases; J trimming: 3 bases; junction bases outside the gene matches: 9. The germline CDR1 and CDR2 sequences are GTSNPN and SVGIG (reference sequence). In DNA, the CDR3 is TGTGCCTGGACCAACACAGGGGTCGGTGGGGCCAACGTCCTGACTTTC. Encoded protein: CAWTNTGVGGANVLTF.

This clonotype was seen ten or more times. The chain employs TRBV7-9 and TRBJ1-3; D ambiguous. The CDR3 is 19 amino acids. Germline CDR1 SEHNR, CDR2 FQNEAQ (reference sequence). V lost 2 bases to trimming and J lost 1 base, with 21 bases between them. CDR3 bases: TGTGCCAGCAGCTTATGGGCCGGCAGAACAAGCCCATCTGGAAACACCATATATTTT. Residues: CASSLWAGRTSPSGNTIYF.

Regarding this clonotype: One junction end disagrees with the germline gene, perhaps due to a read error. CDR3 amino acids: CASSRSSGTNTGELFF. CDR3 sequence (DNA): TGCGCCAGCAGCCGGTCTAGCGGGACGAACACCGGGGAGCTGTTTTTT. The V and J genes are TRBV7-3 and TRBJ2-2; TRBD2 aligns across 9 bases. This CDR3 comprises 16 residues. From germline, CDR1 is SGHTA and CDR2 FQGTGA.

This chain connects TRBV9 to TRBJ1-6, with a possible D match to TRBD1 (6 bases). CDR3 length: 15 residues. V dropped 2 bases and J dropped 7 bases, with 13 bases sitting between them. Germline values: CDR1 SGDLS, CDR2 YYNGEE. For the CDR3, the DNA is TGTGCCAGCAGCGTCCTCCCGGACAGAAATTCACCCCTCCACTTT. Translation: CASSVLPDRNSPLHF.

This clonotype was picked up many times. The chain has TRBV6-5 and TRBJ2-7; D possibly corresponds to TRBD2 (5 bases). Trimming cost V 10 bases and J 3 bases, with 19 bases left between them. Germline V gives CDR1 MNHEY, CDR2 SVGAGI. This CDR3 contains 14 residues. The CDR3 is CATQEGPEGYEQYF. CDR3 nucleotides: TGTGCCACCCAAGAGGGCCCCGAGGGCTACGAGCAGTACTTC.

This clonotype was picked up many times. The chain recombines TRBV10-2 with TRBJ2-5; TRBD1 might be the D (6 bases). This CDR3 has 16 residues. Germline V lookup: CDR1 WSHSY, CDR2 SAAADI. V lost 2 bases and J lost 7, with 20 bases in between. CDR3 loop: CASSEPTGTRVGTQYF. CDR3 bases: TGCGCCAGCAGTGAGCCAACCGGGACACGGGTCGGGACCCAGTACTTC.

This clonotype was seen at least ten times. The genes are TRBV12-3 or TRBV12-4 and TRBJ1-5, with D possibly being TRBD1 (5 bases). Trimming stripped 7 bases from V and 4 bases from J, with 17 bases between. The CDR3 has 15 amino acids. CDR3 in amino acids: CASNLGGLGNQPQHF. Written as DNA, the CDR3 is TGTGCCAGCAACCTCGGGGGGTTGGGGAATCAGCCCCAGCATTTT.

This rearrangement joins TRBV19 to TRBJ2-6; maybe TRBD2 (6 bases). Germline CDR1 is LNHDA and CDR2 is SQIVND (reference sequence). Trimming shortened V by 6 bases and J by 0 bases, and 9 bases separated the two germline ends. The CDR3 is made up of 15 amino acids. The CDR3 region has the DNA TGTGCCAGTAGGGGCGGGGACTCTGGGGCCAACGTCCTGACTTTC. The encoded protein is CASRGGDSGANVLTF.

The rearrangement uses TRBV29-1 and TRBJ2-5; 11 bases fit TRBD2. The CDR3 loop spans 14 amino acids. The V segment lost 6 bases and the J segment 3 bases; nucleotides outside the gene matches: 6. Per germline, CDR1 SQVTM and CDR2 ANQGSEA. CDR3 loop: CSVPLAGGEETQYF. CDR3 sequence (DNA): TGCAGCGTCCCCTTAGCGGGAGGGGAAGAGACCCAGTACTTC.

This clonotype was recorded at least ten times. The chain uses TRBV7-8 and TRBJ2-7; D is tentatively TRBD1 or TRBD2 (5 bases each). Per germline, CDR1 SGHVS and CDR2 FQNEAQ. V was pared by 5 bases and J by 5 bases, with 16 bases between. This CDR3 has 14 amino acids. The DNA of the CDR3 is TGTGCCAGCAGCCCGGGACCGACCCCCAACGAGCAGTACTTC. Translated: CASSPGPTPNEQYF.

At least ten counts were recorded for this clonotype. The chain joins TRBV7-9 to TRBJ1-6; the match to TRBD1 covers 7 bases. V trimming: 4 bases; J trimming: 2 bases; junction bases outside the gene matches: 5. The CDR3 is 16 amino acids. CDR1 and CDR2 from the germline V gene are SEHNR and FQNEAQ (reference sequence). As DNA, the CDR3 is TGTGCCAGCAGCTCCACAGGGGTGACCTATAATTCACCCCTCCACTTT. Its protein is CASSSTGVTYNSPLHF. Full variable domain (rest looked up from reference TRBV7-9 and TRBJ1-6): DTGVSQNPRHKITKRGQNVTFRCDPISEHNRLYWYRQTLGQGPEFLTYFQNEAQLEKSRLLSDRFSAERPKGSFSTLEIQRTEQGDSAMYLCASSSTGVTYNSPLHFGNGTRLTVT.

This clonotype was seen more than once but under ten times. The chain's CDR3 is CASRRTGAGANVLTF. The CDR3 bases are TGTGCCAGCAGGCGGACAGGGGCTGGGGCCAACGTCCTGACTTTC. This chain links TRBV7-3 with TRBJ2-6; 9 positions agree with TRBD1. V dropped 6 bases and J dropped 2; count of bases not matched to a gene: 2. Germline CDR1 and CDR2: SGHTA and FQGTGA. The CDR3 sequence is 15 residues long.

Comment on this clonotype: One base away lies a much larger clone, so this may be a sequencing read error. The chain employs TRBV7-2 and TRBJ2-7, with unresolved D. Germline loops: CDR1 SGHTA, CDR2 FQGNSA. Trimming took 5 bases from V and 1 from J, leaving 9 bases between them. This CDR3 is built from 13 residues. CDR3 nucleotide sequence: TGTGCCAGCAGCCCAGTCTCATCCTACGAGCAGTACTTC. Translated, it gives CASSPVSSYEQYF.

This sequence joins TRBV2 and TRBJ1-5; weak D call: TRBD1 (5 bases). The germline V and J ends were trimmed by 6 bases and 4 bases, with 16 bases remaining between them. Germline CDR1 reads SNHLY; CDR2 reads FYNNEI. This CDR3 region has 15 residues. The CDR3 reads CASSLGGKTNQPQHF. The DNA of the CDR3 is TGTGCCAGCAGCCTCGGGGGAAAGACTAATCAGCCCCAGCATTTT.

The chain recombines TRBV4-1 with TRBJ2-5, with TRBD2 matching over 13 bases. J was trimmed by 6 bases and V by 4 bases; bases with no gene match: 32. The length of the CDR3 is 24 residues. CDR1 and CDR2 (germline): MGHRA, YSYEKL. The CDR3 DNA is TGCGCCAGCAGCCGTCAAGAACAGGGCCCGGGACTAGCGGGAACGGAGGGTTTCTTTAAGACCCAGTACTTC. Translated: CASSRQEQGPGLAGTEGFFKTQYF.

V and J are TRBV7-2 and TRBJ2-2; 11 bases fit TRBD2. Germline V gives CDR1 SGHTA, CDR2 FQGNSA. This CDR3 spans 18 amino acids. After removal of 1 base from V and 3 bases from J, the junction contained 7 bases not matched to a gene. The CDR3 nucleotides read TGTGCCAGCAGCTTAGAGCTAGCGGGAGGCCTTGACACCGGGGAGCTGTTTTTT. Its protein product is CASSLELAGGLDTGELFF.